This entry features one T cell receptor beta chain sequence. No antigen is known for it. V lost 4 bases, J lost 6 bases, and 16 bases lay in between. Germline V gene data show CDR1 as SGDLS and CDR2 as YYNGEE. CDR3 length: 15 residues. The data were taken from a study of blood T cells in healthy people across ages. Whole-study results and caveats: TCR beta diversity per million T cells fell roughly linearly with age. Higher naive T cell percentage went strongly together with higher TCR beta diversity.

With a J-beta primer mix and a sample-barcoded 5' primer, a second PCR ran 7 to 11 cycles. Through a template-switch adaptor with 12 random nucleotides, each cDNA molecule received a tag. TCRdb called the 5' RACE reads again in MiXCR, with one record for every CDR3 protein. The sample consists of under 800,000 distinct CDR3 sequences, roughly 43% of them appearing once. This receptor was taken from a woman in her sixties in good health. The chain combines TRBV9 with TRBJ1-4; D ambiguous. The sequenced sample was blood. The chain's CDR3 is CASSPRRSSYEKLFF. The CDR3, as DNA: TGTGCCAGCAGCCCCCGACGGAGCTCGTATGAAAAACTGTTTTTT.